The sequence of this T cell receptor (beta chain) was determined in a study of blood T cell repertoires in COVID-19. The study recruited people aged 18 to 89 years across about two dozen US areas. With 4 bases removed from V and 1 base from J, the gap between germline ends came to 7 bases. The length of the CDR3 is 13 residues. Here immunoSEQ multiplex PCR was the method, and the copy in TCRdb shows in-frame clones only, minus some. The repertoire holds just over 250,000 clones, with about 86% as singletons. This clonotype was sampled from a young man with acute COVID-19. Sequencing used PBMCs or T cells enriched from blood (not recorded which). The V call is TRBV12-3 or TRBV12-4, the J call TRBJ2-5; D gene unclear. The CDR3 bases are TGTGCCAGCAGTTCCGGGTTCCAAGAGACCCAGTACTTC. Its protein product is CASSSGFQETQYF.